This T cell receptor (beta chain) was recovered during a study of cytomegalovirus exposure and HLA in healthy donors. Study information: Prior work identified around 110 million unique TCR beta sequences in 190 million or so T cells.

Primers included in the PCR were 60 Vbeta and 13 Jbeta primers. Clones were read by immunoSEQ multiplex PCR, and TCRdb kept only the in-frame ones, dropping some. The sample records around 140,000 clones, 50% to 75% being singletons. Whole-study results and caveats: TCR beta chains numbering 164 were designated cytomegalovirus-associated.

This clone was seen a few times. Its target is unknown. The sequencing input was PBMCs. The receptor was isolated from a woman aged 40 to 55 in good health and CMV-seronegative.

The CDR3 DNA sequence: TGTGCCTGGAGTGGACAGGGCTCCTACGAGCAGTACTTC. Translation gives CAWSGQGSYEQYF. The chain is built from TRBV30 and TRBJ2-7, with TRBD1 matching 7 bases. Germline V CDR1 and CDR2: GTSNPN, SVGIG (reference sequence). The CDR3 is 13 amino acids. The ends lost 1 base at V and 0 bases at J; junction bases unmatched: 0.